This TCR beta chain derives from a study of Graves' ophthalmopathy and Graves' hyperthyroidism. The CDR3 length is 14 residues. Germline CDR1 reads MDHEN; CDR2 reads SYDVKM. Trimming shortened V by 1 base and J by 13 bases, and 19 bases separated the two germline ends. The sample holds a few counts of this clonotype. Scientists amplified the TCR beta CDR3 regions from RNA transcripts. After a first-round RT-PCR with HTBI primers, a second-round multiplex PCR was run. TCRdb itself ran the multiplex PCR reads through MiXCR, one entry per CDR3 protein. The table lists around 520,000 distinct CDR3 sequences, less than 40% of them singletons. Recruitment covered hyperthyroidism patients aged 18 to 65 whose new diagnosis was of under 2 months' duration.

Sequenced: peripheral blood or thyroid tissue (not recorded which). This TCR was recovered from an adult man with Graves' hyperthyroidism. The chain recombines TRBV28 with TRBJ1-2; possibly TRBD1 for D (6 bases). The CDR3 DNA sequence: TGTGCCAGCAGTTTATATCGGGACAAGATCTCCCCCACCTTC. Translation: CASSLYRDKISPTF.